This passage covers 27 T cell receptor beta chains from one sample sequenced in a study of blood T cells in healthy people across ages. It was with a sample-barcoded 5' primer and a J-beta primer mix that a second PCR of roughly 7 to 12 cycles was run. TCRdb reprocessed the 5' RACE reads via MiXCR and lists one record per CDR3 protein. The sample lists roughly 680,000 distinct CDR3 sequences; 49% were seen once. Material for sequencing was blood. The receptors shown here come from a woman in her sixties in good health.

This chain connects TRBV7-2 to TRBJ2-1; 7 nucleotides align to TRBD1. CDR3 length equals 15 residues. The V gene end was trimmed by 5 bases and the J gene end by 4 bases; junction bases not matched to a gene: 8. The germline V gene has CDR1 SGHTA and CDR2 FQGNSA. The CDR3: CASSILWTGYNEQFF. Written as DNA, the CDR3 is TGTGCCAGCAGCATTCTTTGGACAGGTTACAATGAGCAGTTCTTC.

This clonotype was seen more than once but under ten times. The V and J genes are TRBV29-1 and TRBJ2-5; no clear D gene. This CDR3 has 12 amino acids. Looked up from germline, CDR1 is SQVTM and CDR2 is ANQGSEA. Trimming stripped 7 bases from V and 3 bases from J, with 12 bases between. CDR3 nucleotides: TGCAGCGGCTCTGGACCAAAAGAGACCCAGTACTTC. This gives the protein CSGSGPKETQYF.

V is TRBV7-9 and J is TRBJ2-3, with D perhaps TRBD1 or TRBD2 (5 bases each). From germline, CDR1 is SEHNR and CDR2 FQNEAQ (reference sequence). Trimming shortened V by 3 bases and J by 1 base, and 14 bases separated the two germline ends. This CDR3 comprises 16 residues. For the CDR3, the DNA is TGTGCCAGCAGCTTGAGGGGAAAGGAGCGCACAGATACGCAGTATTTT. Protein sequence: CASSLRGKERTDTQYF.

The rearrangement links TRBV20-1 to TRBJ2-1; 8 bases line up with TRBD2. The CDR3 has 14 amino acids. The germline gives CDR1 DFQATT, CDR2 SNEGSKA (reference sequence). V was pared by 3 bases and J by 3 bases, with 4 bases of the junction left unmatched. CDR3 in DNA: TGCAGTGCTAGTAGCGGGACCCTCTACAATGAGCAGTTCTTC. Protein product: CSASSGTLYNEQFF.

The V and J genes are TRBV28 and TRBJ2-3; no clear D. Trimming left V 5 bases short and J 5 bases short, with 11 bases between. Germline CDR1 MDHEN, CDR2 SYDVKM. This CDR3 contains 13 residues. The CDR3 nucleotides are TGTGCCAGCAGTGGTCCCGTCGGAGATACGCAGTATTTT. This encodes CASSGPVGDTQYF. Full variable domain (remainder filled in from reference TRBV28 and TRBJ2-3): DVKVTQSSRYLVKRTGEKVFLECVQDMDHENMFWYRQDPGLGLRLIYFSYDVKMKEKGDIPEGYSVSREKKERFSLILESASTNQTSMYLCASSGPVGDTQYFGPGTRLTVL.

The chain links TRBV5-1 to TRBJ2-7; D might be TRBD1 or TRBD2, each matching 5 bases. The germline V and J ends were trimmed by 4 bases and 6 bases, with 20 bases remaining between them. Germline V gene data show CDR1 as SGHRS and CDR2 as YFSETQ. This CDR3 is built from 15 residues. DNA of the CDR3: TGCGCCAGCAGCCTTTACACCGGGACGGCGCTCGAGCAGTACTTC. It encodes CASSLYTGTALEQYF.

The CDR3 bases are TGTGCCAGCAAGGCACTCACTAGCACAGATACGCAGTATTTT. This encodes CASKALTSTDTQYF. V gene TRBV2 combines with J gene TRBJ2-3; D remains ambiguous. Germline lookup yields CDR1 SNHLY and CDR2 FYNNEI. The V end lost 7 bases, the J end lost 0 bases, and 11 bases lay between the germline ends. The CDR3 contains 14 residues.

The chain uses TRBV10-1 and TRBJ2-5; D is possibly TRBD1 (5 bases). This CDR3 has 13 amino acids. Germline loops: CDR1 WNHNN, CDR2 SYGVQD (reference sequence). V was pared by 3 bases and J by 5 bases, with 10 bases between. The CDR3 DNA sequence: TGCGCCAGCAGTGAACAGGTCGGGGAGACCCAGTACTTC. Its translation: CASSEQVGETQYF.

The chain employs TRBV6-2 or TRBV6-3 and TRBJ2-3; 7 bases match TRBD1. The CDR3 sequence is 17 residues long. J was trimmed by 7 bases and V by 6 bases; bases with no gene match: 19. Per germline, CDR1 MNHEY and CDR2 SVGEGT. The CDR3 loop reads CASRTHLRDSYFHTQYF. In DNA form, the CDR3 reads TGTGCCAGCAGAACTCACCTCCGGGACAGCTATTTCCATACGCAGTATTTT.

Note on this clonotype: An end of the junction does not agree with germline; a read error may underlie this. The chain combines TRBV30 with TRBJ2-5; D may be TRBD1 or TRBD2 (5 bases each). The CDR3 is made up of 13 amino acids. Germline V gene sequence: CDR1 GTSNPN, CDR2 SVGIG (reference sequence). In nucleotides, the CDR3 is TGTGCCTGGAGTGTAGACATTCGAGGGACCCGGTACTTC. Residues: CAWSVDIRGTRYF.

Comments on this clonotype: Just one base apart from a much larger clone, this may be a read error. This rearrangement joins TRBV4-2 to TRBJ2-5; a weak D match, TRBD2 (6 bases). This CDR3 has 14 amino acids. CDR1 and CDR2 from the germline V gene are LGHNA and YNFKEQ. V was cut by 1 base and J by 11 bases, with 17 bases left in between. The DNA of the CDR3 is TGTGCCAGCAGCCAAGCTCAGCTTGGCAGCGGGCAGTACTTC. This encodes CASSQAQLGSGQYF.

The CDR3 DNA is TGCAGTGCTAGAGTCCCCCCGACTAGTAAGGCGTCCTACAATGAGCAGTTCTTC. Translating gives CSARVPPTSKASYNEQFF. J is TRBJ2-1 and V is TRBV20-1, with D perhaps matching TRBD2 (6 bases). Germline V gene sequence: CDR1 DFQATT, CDR2 SNEGSKA (reference sequence). V was clipped by 1 base and J by 1 base, with 20 bases between them. The CDR3 has 18 residues.

The rearrangement joins TRBV11-1 to TRBJ2-3; 14 bases are shared with TRBD2. The CDR3 spans 15 residues. Germline-derived CDR1 and CDR2 are SGHAT and FQDESV (reference sequence). V gave up 7 bases and J gave up 10 bases; unmatched junction bases: 10. The CDR3 spells CASTWTSGRQDAQYF. As DNA, the CDR3 is TGTGCCAGCACCTGGACTAGCGGGAGGCAGGATGCGCAGTATTTT.

This clonotype was picked up a small number of times. This chain joins TRBV20-1 and TRBJ1-4; TRBD1 matches 7 bases. The CDR3 has 15 amino acids. Germline CDR1 is DFQATT and CDR2 is SNEGSKA (reference sequence). The V segment lost 3 bases and the J segment 0 bases; nucleotides outside the gene matches: 4. For the CDR3, the DNA is TGCAGTGCTAGCGGGACAGACCCAACTAATGAAAAACTGTTTTTT. This sequence encodes CSASGTDPTNEKLFF.

This clonotype was counted only a few times. The genes are TRBV5-1 and TRBJ2-1, with TRBD2 matching 11 bases. The J call may be incorrect, as the DNA end agrees better with TRBJ2-7. The V gene's germline CDR1 is SGHRS and CDR2 YFSETQ. This CDR3 is built from 19 residues. CDR3 DNA: TGCGCCAGCAGCTTGACTTCGGGACTAGCGGTCCACTCCTACAATGAGCAGTACTTC. Translated, it gives CASSLTSGLAVHSYNEQYF.

The chain is built from TRBV20-1 and TRBJ2-1; maybe TRBD2 (5 bases). Germline V gene data show CDR1 as DFQATT and CDR2 as SNEGSKA (reference sequence). V was clipped by 1 base and J by 4 bases, with 17 bases between them. The CDR3 has 16 residues. The CDR3 DNA reads as TGCAGTGCTAGAGGAGGCGAGGGAGACTTTTACAATGAGCAGTTCTTC. Protein: CSARGGEGDFYNEQFF.

As concerns this clonotype: Sequence at one end of the junction differs from germline and may be a read error. The rearrangement uses TRBV7-3 and TRBJ2-1; 12 bases match TRBD2. CDR3 length: 15 residues. The V gene's germline CDR1 is SGHTA and CDR2 FQGTGA. In nucleotides, the CDR3 is TGTGCCAGCAGATCTAGCGGGAGGGCCTATAATGAGCAGTTCTTC. It translates to CASRSSGRAYNEQFF.

This clonotype came up a few times. The rearrangement links TRBV24-1 to TRBJ2-7, with TRBD2 matching over 8 bases. In germline, CDR1 is KGHDR, CDR2 SFDVKD. V trimming: 3 bases; J trimming: 2 bases; junction bases outside the gene matches: 8. The CDR3 consists of 16 residues. The DNA of the CDR3 is TGTGCCACCAGTGATACTACGGAGCGGGGGACCTACGAGCAGTACTTC. It codes for CATSDTTERGTYEQYF.

The V gene is TRBV20-1, the J gene TRBJ2-3, with 11 nucleotides matching TRBD2. This CDR3 spans 17 amino acids. V lost 2 bases, J lost 0 bases, and 7 bases stayed unmatched. The V gene's germline CDR1 is DFQATT and CDR2 SNEGSKA (reference sequence). The CDR3 coding sequence is TGCAGTGCTAGAACTAGCGGGAGAGAGGGGAGCACAGATACGCAGTATTTT. Protein: CSARTSGREGSTDTQYF.

Concerning this clonotype: One end of the junction is discordant with germline, which a read error may explain. The V call is TRBV7-9, the J call TRBJ2-7; D is possibly TRBD1 (9 bases). The germline CDR1 and CDR2 sequences are SEHNR and FQNEAQ (reference sequence). The CDR3 length is 14 residues. The DNA of the CDR3 is TGTTCCAGCAGCTTAGCGGGGACAGGGAGAGAGCAGTACTTC. This codes for CSSSLAGTGREQYF.

The chain uses TRBV6-5 and TRBJ1-2, with D uncertain. Trimming shortened V by 0 bases and J by 2 bases, and 13 bases separated the two germline ends. Germline V gene data show CDR1 as MNHEY and CDR2 as SVGAGI. The CDR3 contains 16 residues. The DNA of the CDR3 is TGTGCCAGCAGTTACTCGACCCAGGTAGCGAACTATGGCTACACCTTC. The encoded protein is CASSYSTQVANYGYTF.

This chain links TRBV11-1 with TRBJ2-1, with 9 positions matching TRBD2. The germline V gene encodes CDR1 SGHAT and CDR2 FQDESV (reference sequence). The CDR3 is made up of 15 amino acids. V shed 3 bases and J 7 bases; nucleotides not matched to a gene: 7. CDR3 sequence: CASSFPRAGGNEQFF. For the CDR3, the DNA is TGTGCCAGCAGCTTCCCCCGAGCGGGAGGTAATGAGCAGTTCTTC.

This clonotype was observed once. The chain carries TRBV29-1 and TRBJ2-5; D possibly corresponds to TRBD2 (6 bases). The DNA end is a closer match to TRBJ2-7, so the J assignment may be wrong. Germline V lookup: CDR1 SQVTM, CDR2 ANQGSEA. CDR3 length: 13 amino acids. The CDR3 here is CSVSDGGSYEQYF. The CDR3 DNA is TGCAGCGTAAGTGACGGGGGTAGCTACGAGCAGTACTTC.

The gene calls are TRBV12-3 or TRBV12-4 and TRBJ2-1; D perhaps matches TRBD2 (6 bases). V lost 5 bases and J lost 7, with 15 bases in between. CDR3 size: 14 residues. The CDR3 here is CASSRRIGRNEQFF. DNA for the CDR3: TGTGCCAGCAGTAGAAGGATAGGGAGGAATGAGCAGTTCTTC.

The V and J genes are TRBV21-1 and TRBJ2-1; whether TRBD1, the table's D call, matches the DNA was not checked. TRBV21-1 is flagged as a pseudogene. This CDR3 is 13 amino acids long. The CDR3 sequence is CASIPDGWDEQFF. The CDR3 DNA reads TGTGCCAGCATCCCGGACGGGTGGGATGAGCAGTTCTTC.

The rearrangement links TRBV4-2 to TRBJ2-3; 8 positions agree with TRBD1. V shed 4 bases and J 3 bases; nucleotides not matched to a gene: 9. Germline values: CDR1 LGHNA, CDR2 YNFKEQ. The CDR3 runs to 16 residues. The DNA for the CDR3 is TGTGCCAGCAGCCGCCGGACAGGGTCAGAGACAGATACGCAGTATTTT. This encodes CASSRRTGSETDTQYF.

This clonotype is classed as medium-sized. V and J are TRBV11-2 and TRBJ1-6; D ambiguous. Trimming took off 3 bases at V and 7 bases at J, with 4 bases between the two ends. Looked up from germline, CDR1 is SGHAT and CDR2 is FQNNGV. CDR3 size: 12 residues. CDR3: CASSFGNSPLHF. The CDR3 bases are TGTGCCAGCAGCTTTGGGAATTCACCCCTCCACTTT.